This T cell receptor (beta chain) was observed in a study of cytomegalovirus exposure and HLA in healthy donors. There were likely unrecorded immune exposures, though donors were nominally healthy when sampled. Germline V CDR1 and CDR2: MNHNS, SASEGT. This CDR3 has 15 amino acids. The V and J ends lost 5 bases and 2 bases, in that order; junction bases with no gene match: 6. PCR was performed using 60 Vbeta and 13 Jbeta primers. Sequenced by immunoSEQ multiplex PCR; TCRdb stores in-frame clones only, minus some. There are some 150,000 clones in the sample; roughly 84% occur only once, and roughly 1.5% lies in the top ten. Concerning this clone itself: Its specificity is not known.

General study points: An observed cluster of highly shared sequence variants was recorded as a likely sequencing artifact. A later analysis by the authors found several of the most significant clusters apparently linked to common viral pathogens. Presence/absence comparisons presumed near-even sequencing depth among donors.

V gene TRBV6-1 combines with J gene TRBJ1-5, with 7 bases fitting TRBD1. The sequence derives from a male donor in good health and CMV-seronegative. Sequenced: PBMCs. CDR3 amino acids: CASSPRQGGNQPQHF. The CDR3 DNA reads TGTGCCAGCAGTCCTCGACAGGGCGGCAATCAGCCCCAGCATTTT.